The T cell receptor beta chain described here comes from a study of T-cell reconstitution after alpha-beta-depleted transplantation in children. Looked up from germline, CDR1 is DFQATT and CDR2 is SNEGSKA (reference sequence). Germline trimming cut 4 bases from V and 5 bases from J; bases unmatched to any gene: 3. The CDR3 contains 12 residues. TCRbeta library preparation incorporated unique molecular identifiers. TCRdb passed the PCR reads through MiXCR, listing each CDR3 protein once. The sample holds 70,000 to 95,000 distinct CDR3 sequences, 9% to 15% seen once. The sequencing here drew on PBMCs from the stem cell graft donor, taken from the stem cell graft. This TCR derives from a human donor who donated a stem cell graft to a child with inherited bone marrow failure. J is TRBJ2-5 and V is TRBV20-1, with TRBD2 matching over 8 bases. The DNA for the CDR3 is TGCAGTGCTACCACTAGCGGCGAGACCCAGTACTTC. Translating it yields CSATTSGETQYF.